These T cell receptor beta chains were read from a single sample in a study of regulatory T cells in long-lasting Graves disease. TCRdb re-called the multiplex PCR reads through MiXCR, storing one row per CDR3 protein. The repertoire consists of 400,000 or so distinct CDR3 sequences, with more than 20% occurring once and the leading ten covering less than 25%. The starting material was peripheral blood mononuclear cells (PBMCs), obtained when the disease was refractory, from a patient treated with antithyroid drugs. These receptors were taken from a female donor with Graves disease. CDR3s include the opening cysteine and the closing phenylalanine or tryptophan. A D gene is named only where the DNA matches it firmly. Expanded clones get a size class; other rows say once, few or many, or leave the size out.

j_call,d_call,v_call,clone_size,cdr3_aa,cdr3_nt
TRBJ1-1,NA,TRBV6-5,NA,CASSYSGGVNTEAFF,TGTGCCAGCAGTTACTCAGGCGGCGTTAACACTGAAGCTTTCTTT
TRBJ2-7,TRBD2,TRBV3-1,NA,CASSQDGRELDHEQYF,TGTGCCAGCAGCCAAGACGGGCGGGAGCTCGATCACGAGCAGTACTTC
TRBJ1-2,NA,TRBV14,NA,CASSQDAPTGYTF,TGTGCCAGCAGCCAAGACGCTCCCACTGGCTACACCTTC
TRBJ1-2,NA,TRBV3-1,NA,CASSQGSRGYTF,TGTGCCAGCAGCCAAGGTAGCAGGGGCTACACCTTC
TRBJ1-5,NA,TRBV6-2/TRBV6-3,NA,CASSYLAANSNQPQHF,TGTGCCAGCAGTTACTTGGCAGCTAATAGCAATCAGCCCCAGCATTTT
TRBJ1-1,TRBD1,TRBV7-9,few,CASTNLIGTGDTEAFF,TGTGCCAGTACCAATTTGATCGGGACAGGGGATACTGAAGCTTTCTTT
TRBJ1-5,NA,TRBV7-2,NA,CASSLEPKSQPQHF,TGTGCCAGCAGCCTGGAGCCCAAAAGTCAGCCCCAGCATTTT
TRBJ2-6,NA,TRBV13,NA,CASSRVSGANVLTF,TGTGCCAGCAGCCGCGTTTCTGGGGCCAACGTCCTGACTTTC
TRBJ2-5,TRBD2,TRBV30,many,CAWSVGTSRETQYF,TGTGCCTGGAGTGTTGGGACTAGCAGAGAGACCCAGTACTTC
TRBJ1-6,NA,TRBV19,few,CASSILDGNSPLHF,TGTGCCAGTAGTATCCTTGATGGGAATTCACCCCTCCACTTT
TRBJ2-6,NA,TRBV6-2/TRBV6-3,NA,CASSRDAGSGANVLTF,TGTGCCAGCAGTCGCGATGCAGGGTCTGGGGCCAACGTCCTGACTTTC
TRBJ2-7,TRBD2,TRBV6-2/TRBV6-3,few,CASTNNPGLAYEQYF,TGTGCCAGCACCAACAATCCGGGACTAGCCTACGAGCAGTACTTC
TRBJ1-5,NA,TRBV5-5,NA,CASSVGNQPPHF,TGTGCCAGCAGCGTAGGAAATCAGCCCCCGCATTTT
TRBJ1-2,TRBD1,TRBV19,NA,CASSRGRGLTGGYTF,TGTGCCAGTAGTCGGGGCAGGGGGCTGACAGGTGGCTACACCTTC
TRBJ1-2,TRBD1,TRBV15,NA,CATSRDETGRYTF,TGTGCCACCAGCAGAGACGAGACAGGGCGCTACACCTTC
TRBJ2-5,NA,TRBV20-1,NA,CSASRSLLLGYQETQYF,TGCAGTGCTAGTAGAAGCCTTTTATTGGGGTACCAAGAGACCCAGTACTTC
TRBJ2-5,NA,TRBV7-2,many,CASRASSETQYF,TGTGCCAGCAGGGCTAGTTCAGAGACCCAGTACTTC
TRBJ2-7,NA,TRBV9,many,CASSPNRGQSGEQYF,TGTGCCAGCAGCCCCAACCGCGGACAATCGGGCGAGCAGTACTTC
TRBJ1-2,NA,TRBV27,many,CASSTGTLYGYTF,TGTGCCAGCAGCACCGGGACGCTATATGGCTACACCTTC
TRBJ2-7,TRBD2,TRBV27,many,CASSRGTSGGPHSYEQYF,TGTGCCAGCTCCCGCGGGACTAGCGGAGGTCCCCACTCCTACGAGCAGTACTTC
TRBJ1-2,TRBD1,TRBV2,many,CASRSRTGDYGYTF,TGTGCCAGCAGGAGCCGGACAGGGGACTATGGCTACACCTTC
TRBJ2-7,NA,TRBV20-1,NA,CSVVGAISYEQYF,TGCAGTGTTGTGGGGGCTATCTCCTACGAGCAGTACTTC
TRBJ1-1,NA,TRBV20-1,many,CSARDKVNTEAFF,TGCAGTGCTAGAGATAAGGTGAACACTGAAGCTTTCTTT
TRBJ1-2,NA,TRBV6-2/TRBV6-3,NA,CASTTKDSLIAFYGYTF,TGTGCCAGCACTACAAAGGACAGCCTCATTGCGTTCTATGGCTACACCTTC
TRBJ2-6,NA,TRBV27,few,CASSRNSGANVLTF,TGTGCCAGCAGTCGTAACTCTGGGGCCAACGTCCTGACTTTC
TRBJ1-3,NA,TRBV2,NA,CAIGDLIGNTIYF,TGTGCCATCGGGGATCTAATTGGAAACACCATATATTTT
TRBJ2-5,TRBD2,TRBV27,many,CASTKVAGGPLETQYF,TGTGCCAGCACCAAAGTGGCGGGAGGGCCTCTAGAGACCCAGTACTTC
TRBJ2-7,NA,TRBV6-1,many,CASSQSRSSYEQYF,TGTGCCAGCAGTCAGAGTCGGTCCTCCTACGAGCAGTACTTC
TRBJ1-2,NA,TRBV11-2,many,CASSFGQGVGYTF,TGTGCCAGCAGCTTCGGGCAGGGTGTGGGCTACACCTTC
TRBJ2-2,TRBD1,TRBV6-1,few,CAVGQDYTGELFF,TGTGCCGTCGGACAGGACTACACCGGGGAGCTGTTTTTT
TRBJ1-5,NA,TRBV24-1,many,CATSDSGPEQPQHF,TGTGCCACCAGTGATTCCGGCCCGGAACAGCCCCAGCATTTT
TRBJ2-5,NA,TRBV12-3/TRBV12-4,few,CASSSGAPGETQYF,TGTGCCAGCAGTTCAGGCGCTCCAGGCGAGACCCAGTACTTC
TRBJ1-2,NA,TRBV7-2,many,CASSPTVTNYGYTF,TGTGCCAGCAGCCCGACAGTAACTAACTATGGCTACACCTTC
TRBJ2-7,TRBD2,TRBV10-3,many,CAISEGTSGSRSEQYF,TGTGCCATCAGTGAGGGGACTAGCGGGAGTAGGAGCGAGCAGTACTTC
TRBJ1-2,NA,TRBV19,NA,CASSYRRERANGAQFHYGYTF,TGTGCCAGTAGCTACCGCCGCGAACGTGCGAACGGGGCGCAGTTCCACTATGGCTACACCTTC
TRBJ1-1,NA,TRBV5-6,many,CASSWGGDTEAFF,TGTGCCAGCAGCTGGGGGGGAGACACTGAAGCTTTCTTT
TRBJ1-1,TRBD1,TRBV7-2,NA,CASSHRGRGVAEAFF,TGTGCCAGCAGCCACCGGGGCAGGGGGGTCGCTGAAGCTTTCTTT
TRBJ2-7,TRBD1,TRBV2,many,CASSSDRVGSYEQYF,TGTGCCAGCAGTTCCGACAGGGTTGGGTCCTACGAGCAGTACTTC
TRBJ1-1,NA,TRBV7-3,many,CASSLSAGSTEAFF,TGTGCCAGCAGCTTAAGTGCGGGGAGTACTGAAGCTTTCTTT
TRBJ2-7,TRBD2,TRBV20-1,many,CSATRRTSGSPRSYEQYF,TGCAGTGCTACAAGAAGGACTAGCGGGAGTCCACGCAGCTACGAGCAGTACTTC
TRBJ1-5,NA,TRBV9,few,CASSVGTMYSNQPQHF,TGTGCCAGCAGCGTAGGAACAATGTATAGCAATCAGCCCCAGCATTTT
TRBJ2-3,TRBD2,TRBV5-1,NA,CASRPMAAGGTDTQYF,TGCGCCAGCAGACCGATGGCGGCGGGAGGGACAGATACGCAGTATTTT
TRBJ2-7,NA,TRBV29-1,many,CSVEDSGLSYEQYF,TGCAGCGTTGAAGATTCAGGACTCTCATACGAGCAGTACTTC
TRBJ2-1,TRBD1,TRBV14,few,CASSPGTGDSYNEQFF,TGTGCCAGCAGCCCTGGGACAGGCGACTCCTACAATGAGCAGTTCTTC
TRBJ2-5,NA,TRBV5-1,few,CASSLEPQSYQETQYF,TGCGCCAGCAGCTTGGAGCCCCAATCGTACCAAGAGACCCAGTACTTC
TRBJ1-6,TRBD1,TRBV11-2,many,CASSQDRVNSPLHF,TGTGCCAGCAGTCAGGACAGGGTGAATTCACCCCTCCACTTT
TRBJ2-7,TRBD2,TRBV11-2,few,CASSSGLAGPLRINYEQYF,TGTGCCAGCAGCTCGGGACTAGCGGGACCTCTTAGAATCAACTACGAGCAGTACTTC
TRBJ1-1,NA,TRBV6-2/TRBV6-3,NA,CASSYSAGVGTEAFF,TGTGCCAGCAGTTATTCGGCAGGGGTGGGCACTGAAGCTTTCTTT
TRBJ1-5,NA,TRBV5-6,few,CASSFDRLSNQPQHF,TGTGCCAGCAGCTTCGACAGACTAAGCAATCAGCCCCAGCATTTT
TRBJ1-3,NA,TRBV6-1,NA,CASSSDPGAGNTIYF,TGTGCCAGCAGTAGTGATCCAGGGGCTGGAAACACCATATATTTT
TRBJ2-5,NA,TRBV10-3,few,CAISEPYQETQYF,TGTGCCATCAGTGAGCCCTACCAAGAGACCCAGTACTTC
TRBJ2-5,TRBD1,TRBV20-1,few,CSARGQGILRQETQYF,TGCAGTGCTAGAGGACAGGGCATCCTTCGGCAAGAGACCCAGTACTTC
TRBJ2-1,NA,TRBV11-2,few,CASSLDLLATYYNEQFF,TGTGCCAGCAGCTTAGATTTGTTAGCGACATACTACAATGAGCAGTTCTTC